Each of the 13 T cell receptor beta chains below was sequenced from the same sample in a study of molecular identifiers for immune sequencing clone quantification. TCRdb recomputed calls from the PCR reads with MiXCR, one row per CDR3 protein. The data hold about 630,000 distinct CDR3 sequences, with about 25% observed a single time. Source material: naive CD8+ T cells from blood, with Jurkat cell RNA spiked in. Subset here: FACS-sorted CD8+CD4-CCR7+CD45RA+ naive T cells. The receptors shown here come from a human donor in good health. Some libraries in this study had Jurkat cell RNA spiked in.

This clonotype was counted ten times or more. The junction and the germline gene differ at one end; a read error may be behind it. The chain recombines TRBV12-3 or TRBV12-4 with TRBJ1-1; no clear D gene. The CDR3 is 12 amino acids. The CDR3 nucleotides read TGTGCCAGCAGCTTAGTCATGGTAGAAGCTTTCTTT. Its protein product is CASSLVMVEAFF.

This sequence joins TRBV2 and TRBJ2-7; TRBD2 agrees at 12 bases. This CDR3 contains 17 residues. After removal of 1 base from V and 4 bases from J, the junction contained 8 bases not matched to a gene. From germline, CDR1 is SNHLY and CDR2 FYNNEI. The CDR3 here is CASSEGLAGGPKYEQYF. The CDR3 nucleotides read TGTGCCAGCAGTGAAGGTCTAGCGGGAGGGCCAAAATACGAGCAGTACTTC.

At least ten counts were recorded for this clonotype. The chain carries TRBV12-3 or TRBV12-4 and TRBJ2-3; D is unclear. The ends were cut back, 5 bases at V and 2 bases at J, with 23 bases in the middle. The CDR3 totals 18 residues. Here the CDR3 reads CASSRLLLLGSHTDTQYF. CDR3 coding DNA: TGTGCCAGCAGTAGACTCCTCCTTCTGGGCAGCCACACAGATACGCAGTATTTT.

A few counts support this clonotype. The chain carries TRBV9 and TRBJ1-1; 8 bases map to TRBD1. V lost 2 bases to trimming and J lost 4 bases; unmatched junction nucleotides: 7. CDR3 length: 15 amino acids. Germline V gives CDR1 SGDLS, CDR2 YYNGEE. CDR3 in amino acids: CASSVYSGGITEAFF. The CDR3 DNA follows: TGTGCCAGCAGCGTCTACTCAGGGGGCATCACTGAAGCTTTCTTT.

This chain links TRBV6-2 or TRBV6-3 with TRBJ2-7, with no clear D. Trimming shortened V by 2 bases and J by 2 bases, and 7 bases separated the two germline ends. Germline V CDR1 and CDR2: MNHEY, SVGEGT. The CDR3 runs 13 residues. The CDR3 sequence: CASSYGIPYEQYF. CDR3 DNA: TGTGCCAGCAGTTACGGGATACCCTACGAGCAGTACTTC.

This clonotype has only a few counts. The rearrangement joins TRBV7-8 to TRBJ2-5; 8 bases map to TRBD2. Germline-derived CDR1 and CDR2 are SGHVS and FQNEAQ. Losses at the gene ends were 2 bases for V and 2 bases for J; bases not matched to a gene: 4. The CDR3 spans 15 residues. The CDR3 spells CASSLTSGIQETQYF. The CDR3 DNA reads as TGTGCCAGCAGCTTAACTAGCGGAATACAAGAGACCCAGTACTTC.

This chain links TRBV20-1 with TRBJ2-1, with 8 nucleotides matching TRBD2. The germline V gene encodes CDR1 DFQATT and CDR2 SNEGSKA (reference sequence). V shed 0 bases and J 3 bases; nucleotides not matched to a gene: 10. The length of the CDR3 is 17 residues. The CDR3 loop reads CSARDPIAGSYYNEQFF. In nucleotides, the CDR3 is TGCAGTGCTAGAGATCCCATAGCGGGAAGCTACTACAATGAGCAGTTCTTC.

This clonotype was counted ten times or more. The J gene is TRBJ2-7, the V gene TRBV20-1; the D gene is possibly TRBD1 (5 bases). The CDR3 is 13 amino acids. Trimming removed 1 base at V and 0 bases at J, with 7 bases between. Germline CDR1 is DFQATT and CDR2 is SNEGSKA (reference sequence). CDR3 protein: CSARGQLSYEQYF. CDR3 DNA sequence: TGCAGTGCTAGAGGACAGCTCTCCTACGAGCAGTACTTC.

This clonotype was seen a handful of times. The rearrangement joins TRBV11-2 to TRBJ2-5, with TRBD1 matching 8 bases. The CDR3 is made up of 18 amino acids. Trimming removed 2 bases from V and 1 base from J; junction bases left unmatched: 12. CDR1 SGHAT and CDR2 FQNNGV come from the germline V gene. The CDR3 DNA sequence: TGTGCCAGCAGCTTAAATCCTAGTAGGACAGGGTTCCAAGAGACCCAGTACTTC. Encoded protein: CASSLNPSRTGFQETQYF.

This clonotype was recorded at least ten times. This chain uses TRBV27 with TRBJ1-1, with no clear D. Trimming took 0 bases from V and 5 from J, leaving 10 bases between them. The CDR3 loop spans 14 amino acids. Germline V gene lookup returns CDR1 MNHEY and CDR2 SMNVEV (reference sequence). CDR3 bases: TGTGCCAGCAGTTTATCGAATTTTAGGACTGAAGCTTTCTTT. Translated, it gives CASSLSNFRTEAFF.

This clonotype occurred a few times. The chain employs TRBV7-9 and TRBJ2-7; maybe TRBD1 (5 bases). Trimming removed 6 bases from V and 5 bases from J, with 17 bases in between. The germline V gene encodes CDR1 SEHNR and CDR2 FQNEAQ (reference sequence). This CDR3 comprises 14 residues. The CDR3 region is CASSSQGFKDEQYF. The CDR3 DNA reads as TGTGCCAGCAGTTCCCAGGGTTTTAAAGACGAGCAGTACTTC. Supplemented by reference TRBV7-9 and TRBJ2-7, the full variable domain reads DTGVSQNPRHKITKRGQNVTFRCDPISEHNRLYWYRQTLGQGPEFLTYFQNEAQLEKSRLLSDRFSAERPKGSFSTLEIQRTEQGDSAMYLCASSSQGFKDEQYFGPGTRLTVT.

Comment on this clonotype: Relative to the germline gene, one junction end is altered; a read error may explain this. The rearrangement uses TRBV28 and TRBJ2-7; TRBD1 matches at 7 bases. There are 14 residues in the CDR3. Per the germline V gene, CDR1 is MDHEN and CDR2 is SYDVKM. For the CDR3, the DNA is TGTGCCAGCAGTTTTTACAGGGGATCATACGTGCAGTACTTC. This translates into CASSFYRGSYVQYF. Combining the CDR3 with reference TRBV28 and TRBJ2-7 gives the whole variable domain DVKVTQSSRYLVKRTGEKVFLECVQDMDHENMFWYRQDPGLGLRLIYFSYDVKMKEKGDIPEGYSVSREKKERFSLILESASTNQTSMYLCASSFYRGSYVQYFGPGTRLTVT.

This clonotype has more than one count but fewer than ten. V is TRBV6-2 or TRBV6-3 and J is TRBJ2-7; possibly TRBD1 or TRBD2 for D (6 bases each). Germline-derived CDR1 and CDR2 are MNHEY and SVGEGT. The CDR3 runs 13 residues. Trimming left V 2 bases short and J 5 bases short, with 10 bases between. The DNA for the CDR3 is TGTGCCAGCAGTTACGTGGGGGGCGACGAGCAGTACTTC. Encoded protein: CASSYVGGDEQYF.